Listed below are T cell receptor beta chains from one sample, sequenced in a study of T cell responses to AZD1222 COVID-19 vaccine. Libraries were prepared by immunoSEQ multiplex PCR; TCRdb keeps only in-frame clonotypes and omits some of them. Counted here are approximately 150,000 clones, more than 85% occurring once; the ten biggest clones make up around 1.3%. The sequences come from peripheral blood, collected 28 days after the second AZD1222 dose. These receptors were collected from an adult who received the AZD1222 COVID-19 vaccine. The CDR3 runs from the conserved cysteine through the conserved F or W. The D gene is left open where the match is weak. Part of the rows lack a size; the others show once, few, many or a class for expanded clones.

d_call j_call clone_size v_call cdr3_aa cdr3_nt
. TRBJ1-1 . TRBV9 CASSVSSLGGTEAFF TGTGCCAGCAGCGTATCATCCCTAGGGGGCACTGAAGCTTTCTTT
. TRBJ1-5 . TRBV2 CASSGVGNQPQHF TGTGCCAGCAGTGGGGTGGGTAATCAGCCCCAGCATTTT
. TRBJ2-1 . TRBV20-1 CSASSAEFQGNEQFF TGCAGTGCTAGTTCCGCTGAATTCCAAGGCAATGAGCAGTTCTTC
TRBD2 TRBJ2-7 . TRBV7-9 CASSLGGGPHEQYF TGTGCCAGCAGCTTAGGGGGAGGGCCTCACGAGCAGTACTTC
. TRBJ2-2 . TRBV2 CASSESVAGELFF TGTGCCAGCAGTGAATCGGTAGCCGGGGAGCTGTTTTTT
. TRBJ1-5 . TRBV19 CASSIGPTGYYDQPQHF TGTGCCAGTAGTATAGGCCCGACAGGATATTATGATCAGCCCCAGCATTTT
TRBD1 TRBJ1-5 . TRBV4-2 CASSQDWTGDSQPQHF TGTGCCAGCAGCCAAGATTGGACAGGGGATAGTCAGCCCCAGCATTTT
TRBD2 TRBJ2-5 . TRBV7-8 CASSLPGLAETQYF TGTGCCAGCAGCTTACCGGGACTAGCGGAGACCCAGTACTTC
TRBD1 TRBJ1-2 . TRBV28 CASSFGQGRYGYTF TGTGCCAGCAGTTTTGGACAGGGCCGCTATGGCTACACCTTC
. TRBJ1-5 . TRBV19 CASGYRVGQPQHF TGTGCCAGTGGATACAGGGTTGGTCAGCCCCAGCATTTT
TRBD2 TRBJ2-1 . TRBV15 CATSIGGGGAANEQFF TGTGCCACCAGCATTGGTGGCGGGGGGGCCGCCAATGAGCAGTTCTTC
. TRBJ1-5 once TRBV19 CASHQGGDQPQHF TGTGCCAGTCATCAAGGGGGGGATCAGCCCCAGCATTTT
. TRBJ2-1 . TRBV7-8 CASSLWARARESTYNEQFF TGTGCCAGCAGCTTATGGGCTCGGGCGCGGGAAAGTACCTACAATGAGCAGTTCTTC
. TRBJ1-1 . TRBV19 CASSIFLGMNTEAFF TGTGCCAGTAGTATATTCTTGGGAATGAACACTGAAGCTTTCTTT
TRBD2 TRBJ2-2 . TRBV5-1 CASSVGLYAGVTGELFF TGCGCCAGCAGCGTGGGACTTTATGCGGGAGTGACCGGGGAGCTGTTTTTT
TRBD2 TRBJ2-3 . TRBV5-4 CASSGIAGRSTDTQYF TGTGCCAGCAGCGGTATAGCGGGACGCAGCACAGATACGCAGTATTTT
. TRBJ2-1 . TRBV27 CASSLILGEQFF TGTGCCAGCAGTTTGATTTTGGGTGAGCAGTTCTTC
. TRBJ1-1 . TRBV9 CASSADSLNTEAFF TGTGCCAGCAGCGCGGACAGTTTGAACACTGAAGCTTTCTTT
TRBD1 TRBJ2-1 . TRBV2 CARESRQGAGEQFF TGTGCCAGGGAATCCAGACAGGGAGCAGGTGAGCAGTTCTTC
TRBD2 TRBJ2-3 . TRBV7-3 CASSLRLAGGLDTQYF TGTGCCAGCAGCTTAAGACTAGCGGGAGGCTTGGATACGCAGTATTTT
TRBD2 TRBJ2-7 once TRBV29-1 CSVRRTSGGSYEQYF TGCAGCGTCCGTAGGACTAGCGGGGGATCTTACGAGCAGTACTTC
. TRBJ2-5 . TRBV20-1 CSALQETQYF TGCAGTGCTCTACAAGAGACCCAGTACTTC
. TRBJ2-6 once TRBV19 CASSKDGSSGANVLTF TGTGCCAGTAGTAAGGACGGGAGCTCTGGGGCCAACGTCCTGACTTTC
TRBD2 TRBJ2-2 . TRBV2 CASSGTSGSLAGELFF TGTGCCAGCAGTGGGACTAGCGGGAGTTTGGCCGGGGAGCTGTTTTTT
. TRBJ1-1 . TRBV6-5 CASTLDIGSNTEAFF TGTGCCAGCACCCTGGACATTGGGTCGAACACTGAAGCTTTCTTT
TRBD1 TRBJ1-3 . TRBV3-1/TRBV3-2 CASSRQGNSGNTIYF TGTGCCAGCAGCCGACAGGGTAACTCTGGAAACACCATATATTTT
TRBD1 TRBJ2-3 . TRBV28 CASSPETGTGTDTQYF TGTGCCAGCAGTCCCGAGACAGGGACGGGTACAGATACGCAGTATTTT
. TRBJ1-2 . TRBV19 CASSIVGRANYGYTF TGTGCCAGTAGTATAGTGGGCAGAGCTAACTATGGCTACACCTTC
TRBD2 TRBJ2-7 . TRBV23-1 CASSQLAGPLSYEQYF TGCGCCAGCAGTCAATTAGCGGGACCACTCTCCTACGAGCAGTACTTC
. TRBJ1-3 . TRBV19 CASIMSAVGNTIYF TGTGCCAGTATCATGTCAGCCGTCGGAAACACCATATATTTT
. TRBJ2-7 . TRBV19 CASSILGFAGEQYF TGTGCCAGTAGTATTTTGGGATTTGCGGGCGAGCAGTACTTC
. TRBJ2-7 . TRBV7-4 CASSLVAEKRDLSHEQYF TGTGCCAGCAGCTTAGTGGCTGAAAAAAGGGACCTCTCCCACGAGCAGTACTTC
. TRBJ1-1 . TRBV4-3 CASSQETNTEAFF TGCGCCAGCAGCCAAGAAACGAACACTGAAGCTTTCTTT
. TRBJ2-2 . TRBV28 CASSLVSGRPGVRTGELFF TGTGCCAGCAGTTTAGTGTCAGGAAGACCGGGGGTGAGAACCGGGGAGCTGTTTTTT
TRBD2 TRBJ2-7 . TRBV27 CASSPLREDSYEQYF TGTGCCAGCAGTCCTTTGCGGGAGGACTCCTACGAGCAGTACTTC
. TRBJ2-2 . TRBV28 CATSPYNVGGELFF TGTGCCACCAGCCCATACAACGTTGGCGGGGAGCTGTTTTTT